This TCR beta chain is drawn from a study of blood T cell repertoires in COVID-19. Study-wide context: Collection of acute and convalescent COVID-19 samples took place in the United States, Italy and Spain. PBMCs, B-cell-depleted T cells, or T cells provided the cDNA or gDNA that made up the material.

V shed 6 bases and J shed 2 bases, with 16 bases lying between them. CDR1 is LNHDA and CDR2 is SQIVND in the germline V gene (reference sequence). The CDR3 is 15 residues long. Measured with immunoSEQ multiplex PCR; TCRdb has only the in-frame clones, and not every one. The sample shows about 110,000 clones, 70% to 90% of them seen only once. V and J are TRBV19 and TRBJ1-2; D uncertain. The sequence came from a woman aged 55-69 years with acute or convalescent COVID-19. The sample consisted of peripheral blood. The CDR3 coding sequence is TGTGCCAGTAGGAGAGACGGGATTCTAAACTATGGCTACACCTTC. Protein: CASRRDGILNYGYTF.